This T cell receptor beta chain was sequenced during a study of cytomegalovirus exposure and HLA in healthy donors. The wider study: In an early release, HLA-typed donors contributed 75 million to 85 million unique TCR sequences. Whole-study findings and limits: Later, TCR association rates were found to vary by HLA locus, highest for DRB1 and lowest for HLA-C.

Researchers ran the PCR with 60 Vbeta and 13 Jbeta primers. The repertoire was sequenced with immunoSEQ multiplex PCR; TCRdb's copy has only in-frame clones and lacks some. The sample has around 130,000 clones, almost 85% seen once. The CDR3 runs to 15 residues. With V trimmed by 5 bases and J by 1 base, 6 bases remained unmatched. In germline, CDR1 is LNHDA, CDR2 SQIVND (reference sequence). As regards this clone: The antigen remains unidentified.

The receptor was derived from a boy aged 2 to 10 in good health and CMV-seronegative. Source material: PBMCs. This chain joins TRBV19 and TRBJ1-1; the match to TRBD1 covers 8 bases. The chain's CDR3 is CASSLPRGRNTEAFF. The DNA for the CDR3 is TGTGCCAGTAGTCTTCCCAGGGGGCGGAACACTGAAGCTTTCTTT. Using reference TRBV19 and TRBJ1-1 for the parts outside the CDR3, the full variable domain is DGGITQSPKYLFRKEGQNVTLSCEQNLNHDAMYWYRQDPGQGLRLIYYSQIVNDFQKGDIAEGYSVSREKKESFPLTVTSAQKNPTAFYLCASSLPRGRNTEAFFGQGTRLTVV.